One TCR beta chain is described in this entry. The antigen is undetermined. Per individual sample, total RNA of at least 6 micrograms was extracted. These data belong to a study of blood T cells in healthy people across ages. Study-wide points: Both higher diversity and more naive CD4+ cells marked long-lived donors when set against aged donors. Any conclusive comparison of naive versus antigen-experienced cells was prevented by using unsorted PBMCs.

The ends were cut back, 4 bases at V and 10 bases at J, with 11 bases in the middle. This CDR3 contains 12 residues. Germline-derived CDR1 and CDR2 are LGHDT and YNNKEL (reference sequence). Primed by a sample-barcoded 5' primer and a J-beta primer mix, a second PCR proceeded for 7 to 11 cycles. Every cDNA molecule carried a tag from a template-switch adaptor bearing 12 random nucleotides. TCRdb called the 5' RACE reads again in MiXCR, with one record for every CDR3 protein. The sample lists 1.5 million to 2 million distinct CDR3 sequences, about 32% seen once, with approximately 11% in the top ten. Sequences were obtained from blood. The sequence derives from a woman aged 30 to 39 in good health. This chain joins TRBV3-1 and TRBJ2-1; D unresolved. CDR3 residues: CASSLHPWEQFF. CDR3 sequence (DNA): TGTGCCAGCAGCCTACACCCGTGGGAGCAGTTCTTC.